The 23 T cell receptor beta chains listed next were all sequenced from one sample in a study of T cell responses to AZD1222 COVID-19 vaccine. Assay used: immunoSEQ multiplex PCR; TCRdb lists only in-frame clones, some missing. The profile shows 150,000 to 200,000 clones, 92% of them singletons. The sequencing here drew on peripheral blood, taken on day 0 of AZD1222 vaccination. The receptors come from an adult in good health.

The J gene is TRBJ2-3, the V gene TRBV30; D possibly corresponds to TRBD1 (5 bases). Trimming shortened V by 3 bases and J by 5 bases, and 21 bases separated the two germline ends. Germline values: CDR1 GTSNPN, CDR2 SVGIG (reference sequence). This CDR3 comprises 16 residues. In DNA form, the CDR3 reads TGTGCCTGGAGCCTACGCAATCAGGGAAGGGGAGATACGCAGTATTTT. This translates into CAWSLRNQGRGDTQYF.

This chain joins TRBV6-5 and TRBJ2-1; a possible D gene is TRBD1 (5 bases). V lost 4 bases, J lost 0 bases, and 13 bases lay in between. Germline V gene data show CDR1 as MNHEY and CDR2 as SVGAGI. The length of the CDR3 is 16 residues. CDR3 nucleotide sequence: TGTGCCAGCAGTTCGACCCCCCAGGGCTCCTACAATGAGCAGTTCTTC. Translated: CASSSTPQGSYNEQFF.

The chain is built from TRBV19 and TRBJ1-2, with 8 nucleotides matching TRBD1. V was pared by 6 bases and J by 6 bases, with 15 bases of the junction left unmatched. CDR1 is LNHDA and CDR2 is SQIVND in the germline V gene (reference sequence). The CDR3 is 16 amino acids. The CDR3 here is CASRTRQGTATNGYTF. Here the CDR3 DNA reads TGTGCCAGTAGAACCCGACAGGGGACCGCTACTAATGGCTACACCTTC.

This clone was counted a single time. The gene calls are TRBV9 and TRBJ1-2, with TRBD1 matching 8 bases. CDR3 length equals 14 residues. The germline gives CDR1 SGDLS, CDR2 YYNGEE. J gave up 7 bases and V 3 bases, and 8 bases lay outside the gene matches. For the CDR3, the DNA is TGTGCCAGCAGCGGTCAGGGGGCGCTTGGTGGCTACACCTTC. Its protein product is CASSGQGALGGYTF.

The chain carries TRBV12-5 and TRBJ1-5, with a possible D match to TRBD1 (5 bases). Trimming left V 0 bases short and J 0 bases short, with 15 bases between. The V gene's germline CDR1 is LGHNT and CDR2 FRNRAP. The CDR3 covers 18 residues. The DNA of the CDR3 is TGTGCTAGTGGTTTGGTACTGTGGGACGGTGATAGCAATCAGCCCCAGCATTTT. Translated, it gives CASGLVLWDGDSNQPQHF. Variable domain in full (rest from reference TRBV12-5 and TRBJ1-5): DARVTQTPRHKVTEMGQEVTMRCQPILGHNTVFWYRQTMMQGLELLAYFRNRAPLDDSGMPKDRFSAEMPDATLATLKIQPSEPRDSAVYFCASGLVLWDGDSNQPQHFGDGTRLSIL.

This chain connects TRBV30 to TRBJ1-6; possibly TRBD1 for D (6 bases). Germline V gives CDR1 GTSNPN, CDR2 SVGIG (reference sequence). The CDR3 length is 17 residues. The V and J ends lost 0 bases and 0 bases respectively, with 12 bases between them. The CDR3 spells CAWSVQGPLSYNSPLHF. Written as DNA, the CDR3 is TGTGCCTGGAGTGTACAGGGACCACTCTCCTATAATTCACCCCTCCACTTT.

The J gene is TRBJ2-5, the V gene TRBV15; D not certain. The V gene's germline CDR1 is LNHNV and CDR2 YYDKDF (reference sequence). The CDR3 is 12 amino acids. Trimming removed 3 bases at V and 3 bases at J, with 5 bases between. CDR3 nucleotides: TGTGCCACCAGCAGCTCTAAAGAGACCCAGTACTTC. As protein: CATSSSKETQYF.

The chain is built from TRBV6-6 and TRBJ1-3, with TRBD1 as a possible D gene (5 bases). CDR3 length: 15 residues. The germline V and J ends were trimmed by 2 bases and 0 bases, with 8 bases remaining between them. Germline V CDR1 and CDR2: MNHNY, SVGAGI (reference sequence). The CDR3 DNA sequence: TGTGCCAGCAGTTACCGCCAGGGCTCTGGAAACACCATATATTTT. It specifies CASSYRQGSGNTIYF.

The V and J genes are TRBV5-1 and TRBJ2-3; 12 nucleotides align to TRBD2. After removal of 4 bases from V and 3 bases from J, the junction contained 6 bases not matched to a gene. CDR3 length: 16 amino acids. Germline V gene sequence: CDR1 SGHRS, CDR2 YFSETQ. The DNA for the CDR3 is TGCGCCAGCAGCAACGGCGGACTAGCGGGAACAGATACGCAGTATTTT. Amino acid sequence: CASSNGGLAGTDTQYF. The full variable domain, its missing parts supplied by reference TRBV5-1 and TRBJ2-3, is KAGVTQTPRYLIKTRGQQVTLSCSPISGHRSVSWYQQTPGQGLQFLFEYFSETQRNKGNFPGRFSGRQFSNSRSEMNVSTLELGDSALYLCASSNGGLAGTDTQYFGPGTRLTVL.

V and J are TRBV7-9 and TRBJ2-2; D is unclear. Germline values: CDR1 SEHNR, CDR2 FQNEAQ (reference sequence). The CDR3 is made up of 13 amino acids. V was cut by 5 bases and J by 5 bases, with 9 bases left in between. DNA of the CDR3: TGTGCCAGCAGCCCCCTGGTTACCGGGGAGCTGTTTTTT. Translation gives CASSPLVTGELFF.

The chain carries TRBV7-2 and TRBJ2-1; TRBD2 aligns across 8 bases. The germline V gene has CDR1 SGHTA and CDR2 FQGNSA. This CDR3 is 14 amino acids long. V gave up 8 bases and J gave up 2 bases; unmatched junction bases: 5. The DNA for the CDR3 is TGTGCCAGCGGACTAGCATCCCCCTACAATGAGCAGTTCTTC. This encodes CASGLASPYNEQFF.

This clone was found once. The V gene is TRBV4-3, the J gene TRBJ2-2, with D tentatively TRBD2 (5 bases). The V gene lost 1 base and the J gene lost 1 base, with 10 bases spanning the gap. The CDR3 is 16 residues long. Germline values: CDR1 LGHNA, CDR2 YSLEER. The DNA for the CDR3 is TGCGCCAGCAGCCAAGGTTGGAGCGGGAACACCGGGGAGCTGTTTTTT. As protein: CASSQGWSGNTGELFF.

The rearrangement links TRBV28 to TRBJ1-4, with 12 positions matching TRBD1. The CDR3 is 15 amino acids. With 5 bases clipped from V and 8 bases from J, the junction kept 6 bases outside the gene matches. Germline CDR1 and CDR2: MDHEN and SYDVKM. DNA for the CDR3: TGTGCCAGCAGTCCTCCGGGGACAGGGGGCGAAAAACTGTTTTTT. Protein sequence: CASSPPGTGGEKLFF.

This rearrangement joins TRBV20-1 to TRBJ1-2; TRBD1 matches 8 bases. From germline, CDR1 is DFQATT and CDR2 SNEGSKA (reference sequence). After removal of 3 bases from V and 3 bases from J, the junction contained 3 bases not matched to a gene. This CDR3 has 13 residues. CDR3 DNA sequence: TGCAGTGCTAGTACAGGGGGGCACTATGGCTACACCTTC. Translating it yields CSASTGGHYGYTF.

V is TRBV28 and J is TRBJ1-3; D not certain. CDR3 length: 15 residues. Trimming left V 3 bases short and J 0 bases short, with 9 bases between. Germline CDR1 and CDR2: MDHEN and SYDVKM. CDR3 sequence (DNA): TGTGCCAGCAGTTTTGGAACGAGCTCTGGAAACACCATATATTTT. Translating gives CASSFGTSSGNTIYF. Using reference TRBV28 and TRBJ1-3 for the parts outside the CDR3, the full variable domain is DVKVTQSSRYLVKRTGEKVFLECVQDMDHENMFWYRQDPGLGLRLIYFSYDVKMKEKGDIPEGYSVSREKKERFSLILESASTNQTSMYLCASSFGTSSGNTIYFGEGSWLTVV.

CDR3 loop: CASSLSGGAHYNEQFF. DNA for the CDR3: TGTGCCAGCAGCTTAAGCGGGGGGGCCCACTACAATGAGCAGTTCTTC. V is TRBV11-3 and J is TRBJ2-1; TRBD2 agrees at 10 bases. Germline-derived CDR1 and CDR2 are SGHNT and YENEEA. Trimming took 2 bases from V and 3 from J; bases not matched to a gene: 4. This CDR3 region has 16 residues.

V usage is TRBV15 and J usage is TRBJ1-1, with TRBD1 identical over 8 bases. V lost 0 bases and J lost 3; bases outside the gene matches: 9. Per the germline V gene, CDR1 is LNHNV and CDR2 is YYDKDF (reference sequence). The CDR3 has 17 amino acids. CDR3: CATSRDRWRGQDTEAFF. CDR3 DNA: TGTGCCACCAGCAGAGACCGATGGCGGGGACAGGACACTGAAGCTTTCTTT.

The V and J genes are TRBV11-2 and TRBJ1-2; a possible D gene is TRBD1 (6 bases). V was cut by 5 bases and J by 4 bases, with 17 bases left in between. The CDR3 extends over 15 amino acids. Germline CDR1 SGHAT, CDR2 FQNNGV. The CDR3 is CASSPGRTDSYGYTF. CDR3 sequence (DNA): TGTGCCAGCAGCCCGGGCCGGACAGACAGCTATGGCTACACCTTC.

CDR3 in DNA: TGCGCCAGCAGACTGAGACTAGCGGGAGACGAGAAGGAGTTCTTC. This gives the protein CASRLRLAGDEKEFF. This chain connects TRBV5-1 to TRBJ2-1; 12 bases fit TRBD2. Germline trimming cut 5 bases from V and 14 bases from J; bases unmatched to any gene: 14. This CDR3 is 15 amino acids long. Germline CDR1 SGHRS, CDR2 YFSETQ. Full variable domain (outside the CDR3, taken from reference TRBV5-1 and TRBJ2-1): KAGVTQTPRYLIKTRGQQVTLSCSPISGHRSVSWYQQTPGQGLQFLFEYFSETQRNKGNFPGRFSGRQFSNSRSEMNVSTLELGDSALYLCASRLRLAGDEKEFFGPGTRLTVL.

V usage is TRBV27 and J usage is TRBJ2-1, with 7 bases aligning to TRBD2. The CDR3 extends over 15 amino acids. Germline CDR1 MNHEY, CDR2 SMNVEV (reference sequence). V was clipped by 3 bases and J by 1 base; unmatched bases: 3. The chain's CDR3 is CASSFSGNSYNEQFF. The CDR3 coding sequence is TGTGCCAGCAGTTTCAGCGGGAATTCCTACAATGAGCAGTTCTTC.

This chain uses TRBV5-5 with TRBJ1-1; possibly TRBD1 for D (5 bases). V lost 4 bases, J lost 6 bases, and 16 bases lay in between. The germline CDR1 and CDR2 sequences are SGHKS and YYEKEE (reference sequence). The CDR3 length is 14 residues. The chain's CDR3 is CASSLEWGIAEAFF. The CDR3 bases are TGTGCCAGCAGCCTAGAGTGGGGGATCGCTGAAGCTTTCTTT.

This clone was seen only a few times. The genes are TRBV4-1 and TRBJ1-2; D gene ambiguous. This CDR3 is built from 17 residues. Germline loops: CDR1 MGHRA, CDR2 YSYEKL. V was trimmed by 3 bases and J by 4 bases, leaving 21 bases between them. The chain's CDR3 is CASSQVDMGFTFYGYTF. Here the CDR3 DNA reads TGCGCCAGCAGCCAGGTTGATATGGGGTTTACTTTCTATGGCTACACCTTC.

The chain employs TRBV24-1 and TRBJ2-3; D gene uncertain. Between the trimmed V and J ends, which lost 4 bases and 0 bases, there was a span of 4 bases. This CDR3 has 13 amino acids. Germline-derived CDR1 and CDR2 are KGHDR and SFDVKD. CDR3 residues: CATSDTSTDTQYF. The CDR3 DNA is TGTGCCACCAGTGACACTAGCACAGATACGCAGTATTTT.